This T cell receptor (beta chain) was identified during a study of T cell changes during pregnancy in multiple sclerosis. Using immunoSEQ multiplex PCR, the repertoire was profiled, and TCRdb retains in-frame clones only, with some absent. The table lists some 60,000 clones, about nine tenths of them singletons. This CDR3 is 16 amino acids long. The germline gives CDR1 SGHTA, CDR2 FQGTGA. The V end lost 1 base, the J end lost 1 base, and 13 bases lay between the germline ends. Material: peripheral blood, obtained in the first trimester of pregnancy. This chain uses TRBV7-3 with TRBJ1-1; unclear D gene. The sequence came from a female donor in good health, enrolled as a control in a pregnancy study. CDR3 in DNA: TGTGCCAGCAGCTTAATGGGTACGGGGAGGAACACTGAAGCTTTCTTT. Amino acid sequence: CASSLMGTGRNTEAFF.